This TCR beta chain was captured in a study of OX40 agonist ivuxolimab in advanced cancers. Produced via immunoSEQ multiplex PCR; TCRdb's table is partial and in-frame only. In the table there are some 81,000 clones, over 75% of which are singletons. The CDR3 runs 17 residues. Germline lookup yields CDR1 MDHEN and CDR2 SYDVKM. J gave up 2 bases and V 5 bases, and 9 bases lay outside the gene matches. The sequenced sample was CD4+ or CD8+ T cells sorted from blood, obtained in a trial of the OX40 agonist ivuxolimab. The receptor's source is an adult with an advanced solid tumor such as melanoma, head and neck, liver or kidney cancer. The V and J genes are TRBV28 and TRBJ2-2, with 9 positions matching TRBD2. The CDR3 loop is CASSSSGRGGNTGELFF. CDR3 DNA: TGTGCCAGCAGTAGTAGCGGGAGAGGGGGAAACACCGGGGAGCTGTTTTTT.